These T cell receptor beta chains were read from a single sample in a study of blood T cell repertoires in COVID-19. The method was immunoSEQ multiplex PCR; TCRdb's version includes in-frame clones alone and lacks a portion of them. The table shows some 200,000 clones, with approximately 90% occurring only once. Sequenced sample: peripheral blood. All receptors come from a woman of 80 years or more in a cohort sampled during active or convalescent COVID-19. Both conserved end residues are part of each CDR3. D genes are given only for firm matches. Rows may omit the clone size; those that give it use once, few, many or a size class.

d_gene: -; abundance: -; j_gene: TRBJ1-1; v_gene: TRBV2; CDR3aa: CASRRGGRDTEAFF; CDR3nt: TGTGCCAGCAGGAGGGGGGGTAGGGACACTGAAGCTTTCTTT
d_gene: TRBD1; abundance: -; j_gene: TRBJ1-2; v_gene: TRBV19; CDR3aa: CASSIQGANYGYTF; CDR3nt: TGTGCCAGTAGTATACAGGGGGCAAACTATGGCTACACCTTC
d_gene: TRBD2; abundance: once; j_gene: TRBJ2-3; v_gene: TRBV7-2; CDR3aa: CASSLSVAGADTQYF; CDR3nt: TGTGCCAGCAGCTTATCGGTAGCGGGGGCAGATACGCAGTATTTT
d_gene: TRBD1; abundance: -; j_gene: TRBJ1-2; v_gene: TRBV5-5; CDR3aa: CASSYQTGTGGNYGYTF; CDR3nt: TGTGCCAGCAGCTACCAAACCGGGACAGGGGGAAACTATGGCTACACCTTC
d_gene: TRBD1; abundance: -; j_gene: TRBJ1-1; v_gene: TRBV10-1; CDR3aa: CASSESRTGENTEAFF; CDR3nt: TGCGCCAGCAGTGAGTCCCGAACAGGGGAGAACACTGAAGCTTTCTTT
d_gene: TRBD1; abundance: -; j_gene: TRBJ1-1; v_gene: TRBV19; CDR3aa: CASSMGQGAWTEAFF; CDR3nt: TGTGCCAGTAGTATGGGACAGGGGGCTTGGACTGAAGCTTTCTTT
d_gene: -; abundance: -; j_gene: TRBJ1-2; v_gene: TRBV14; CDR3aa: CASSLEYGGYSYGYTF; CDR3nt: TGTGCCAGCAGCCTCGAGTATGGGGGGTACAGCTATGGCTACACCTTC
d_gene: TRBD2; abundance: -; j_gene: TRBJ2-7; v_gene: TRBV3-1/TRBV3-2; CDR3aa: CASSPRTSGAYEQYF; CDR3nt: TGTGCCAGCAGCCCTAGGACTAGTGGGGCCTACGAGCAGTACTTC
d_gene: TRBD2; abundance: -; j_gene: TRBJ2-1; v_gene: TRBV25-1; CDR3aa: CASSASGGVDEQFF; CDR3nt: TGTGCCAGCAGTGCTAGCGGGGGGGTAGATGAGCAGTTCTTC
d_gene: -; abundance: -; j_gene: TRBJ2-5; v_gene: TRBV6-2/TRBV6-3; CDR3aa: CASSQDRSGPGYQETQYF; CDR3nt: TGTGCCAGCAGTCAGGATAGAAGCGGTCCAGGCTATCAAGAGACCCAGTACTTC
d_gene: -; abundance: -; j_gene: TRBJ1-1; v_gene: TRBV11-2; CDR3aa: CASSLGTRAAF; CDR3nt: TGTGCCAGCAGCTTAGGTACCAGGGCAGCTTTT
d_gene: TRBD2; abundance: -; j_gene: TRBJ2-1; v_gene: TRBV30; CDR3aa: CAWSQGLAGAREQFF; CDR3nt: TGTGCCTGGAGTCAGGGACTAGCGGGGGCGCGTGAGCAGTTCTTC
d_gene: -; abundance: -; j_gene: TRBJ1-5; v_gene: TRBV10-1; CDR3aa: CASSETGPGPQHF; CDR3nt: TGCGCCAGCAGTGAAACAGGGCCAGGGCCCCAGCATTTT
d_gene: -; abundance: -; j_gene: TRBJ1-1; v_gene: TRBV29-1; CDR3aa: CSCGVVEVRMAEAFF; CDR3nt: TGCAGCTGCGGGGTCGTCGAGGTTAGGATGGCTGAAGCTTTCTTT
d_gene: -; abundance: -; j_gene: TRBJ1-5; v_gene: TRBV5-1; CDR3aa: CASSSVGGGNQPQHF; CDR3nt: TGCGCCAGCAGCTCCGTCGGAGGGGGCAATCAGCCCCAGCATTTT
d_gene: TRBD2; abundance: -; j_gene: TRBJ2-2; v_gene: TRBV19; CDR3aa: CASSPNPGGIAGELFF; CDR3nt: TGTGCCAGTAGCCCAAATCCCGGGGGGATCGCCGGGGAGCTGTTTTTT
d_gene: -; abundance: -; j_gene: TRBJ1-1; v_gene: TRBV30; CDR3aa: CAWKLTQNTEAFF; CDR3nt: TGTGCCTGGAAATTGACACAGAACACTGAAGCTTTCTTT
d_gene: -; abundance: -; j_gene: TRBJ2-1; v_gene: TRBV15; CDR3aa: CATSRDTGVGGEQFF; CDR3nt: TGTGCCACCAGCAGAGATACAGGAGTAGGCGGTGAGCAGTTCTTC
d_gene: TRBD1; abundance: -; j_gene: TRBJ2-2; v_gene: TRBV9; CDR3aa: CASSVGQGVNTGELFF; CDR3nt: TGTGCCAGCAGCGTCGGACAGGGGGTCAACACCGGGGAGCTGTTTTTT
d_gene: -; abundance: -; j_gene: TRBJ2-3; v_gene: TRBV5-1; CDR3aa: CASSFGRVADTQYF; CDR3nt: TGCGCCAGCAGCTTTGGCAGGGTGGCAGATACGCAGTATTTT
d_gene: TRBD1; abundance: -; j_gene: TRBJ1-2; v_gene: TRBV4-1; CDR3aa: CASRGDRDRTTGYTF; CDR3nt: TGCGCCAGCAGAGGGGACCGGGACAGAACCACCGGCTACACCTTC
d_gene: -; abundance: -; j_gene: TRBJ2-1; v_gene: TRBV5-4; CDR3aa: CASSLAGGSNEQFF; CDR3nt: TGTGCCAGCAGCTTGGCGGGGGGCTCCAATGAGCAGTTCTTC
d_gene: -; abundance: -; j_gene: TRBJ1-2; v_gene: TRBV7-9; CDR3aa: CASSKPDTNGYTF; CDR3nt: TGTGCCAGCAGCAAACCGGACACGAATGGCTACACCTTC
d_gene: -; abundance: -; j_gene: TRBJ1-6; v_gene: TRBV6-2/TRBV6-3; CDR3aa: CASSYRVMDSPLHF; CDR3nt: TGTGCCAGCAGTTACCGGGTGATGGATTCACCCCTCCACTTT
d_gene: -; abundance: -; j_gene: TRBJ1-3; v_gene: TRBV19; CDR3aa: CASSPSNSGNTIYF; CDR3nt: TGTGCCAGTAGTCCGTCTAACTCTGGAAACACCATATATTTT
d_gene: -; abundance: once; j_gene: TRBJ2-3; v_gene: TRBV6-1; CDR3aa: CASSELQFRTDTQYF; CDR3nt: TGTGCCAGCAGTGAATTGCAATTTCGGACAGATACGCAGTATTTT
d_gene: TRBD2; abundance: -; j_gene: TRBJ2-3; v_gene: TRBV25-1; CDR3aa: CASNPGSGSGRDTQYF; CDR3nt: TGTGCCAGCAACCCCGGTAGCGGGAGTGGACGGGATACGCAGTATTTT
d_gene: -; abundance: -; j_gene: TRBJ2-5; v_gene: TRBV2; CDR3aa: CASSEADVETQYF; CDR3nt: TGTGCCAGCAGTGAGGCAGATGTAGAGACCCAGTACTTC
d_gene: -; abundance: -; j_gene: TRBJ1-6; v_gene: TRBV18; CDR3aa: CASSYREDNSPLHF; CDR3nt: TGTGCCAGCTCATACAGGGAAGATAATTCACCCCTCCACTTT
d_gene: -; abundance: -; j_gene: TRBJ2-7; v_gene: TRBV29-1; CDR3aa: CSVGSGRNEQYF; CDR3nt: TGCAGCGTTGGTTCAGGTAGAAACGAGCAGTACTTC
d_gene: TRBD2; abundance: -; j_gene: TRBJ2-3; v_gene: TRBV6-1; CDR3aa: CASSAQERGSTDTQYF; CDR3nt: TGTGCCAGCAGTGCCCAGGAGCGGGGGAGCACAGATACGCAGTATTTT
d_gene: -; abundance: -; j_gene: TRBJ2-5; v_gene: TRBV7-2; CDR3aa: CASSSPVLADQETQYF; CDR3nt: TGTGCCAGCAGCTCTCCGGTATTAGCGGACCAAGAGACCCAGTACTTC
d_gene: -; abundance: once; j_gene: TRBJ2-1; v_gene: TRBV12-3/TRBV12-4; CDR3aa: CASVTPTRYEQFF; CDR3nt: TGTGCCAGCGTAACCCCTACTCGGTATGAGCAGTTCTTC
d_gene: -; abundance: -; j_gene: TRBJ2-2; v_gene: TRBV2; CDR3aa: CASAPDSVFTGELFF; CDR3nt: TGTGCCAGCGCCCCGGACAGCGTCTTCACCGGGGAGCTGTTTTTT
d_gene: TRBD1; abundance: -; j_gene: TRBJ2-5; v_gene: TRBV5-1; CDR3aa: CASSPRTGGWETQYF; CDR3nt: TGCGCCAGCAGCCCGAGGACAGGGGGTTGGGAGACCCAGTACTTC
d_gene: -; abundance: -; j_gene: TRBJ1-6; v_gene: TRBV5-5; CDR3aa: CASSLYDSSYNSPLHF; CDR3nt: TGTGCCAGCAGCTTGTATGACAGCTCCTATAATTCACCCCTCCACTTT
d_gene: TRBD1; abundance: -; j_gene: TRBJ2-1; v_gene: TRBV7-9; CDR3aa: CASSAQGASYNEQFF; CDR3nt: TGTGCCAGCAGCGCCCAGGGGGCGTCCTACAATGAGCAGTTCTTC
d_gene: TRBD2; abundance: -; j_gene: TRBJ2-3; v_gene: TRBV9; CDR3aa: CASSVGYSGGAVDTQYF; CDR3nt: TGTGCCAGCAGCGTAGGATACAGCGGGGGGGCCGTAGATACGCAGTATTTT
d_gene: -; abundance: -; j_gene: TRBJ1-4; v_gene: TRBV4-3; CDR3aa: CASSLIVPGGLEKLFF; CDR3nt: TGCGCCAGCAGCCTTATCGTCCCAGGTGGTCTGGAAAAACTGTTTTTT
d_gene: -; abundance: -; j_gene: TRBJ2-1; v_gene: TRBV21-1; CDR3aa: CASSPRDNEQFF; CDR3nt: TGTGCCAGCAGCCCCCGGGACAATGAGCAGTTCTTC
d_gene: TRBD2; abundance: once; j_gene: TRBJ2-3; v_gene: TRBV9; CDR3aa: CASSVASSGSGDTQYF; CDR3nt: TGTGCCAGCAGCGTAGCCTCTAGCGGGAGTGGAGATACGCAGTATTTT
d_gene: -; abundance: few; j_gene: TRBJ1-5; v_gene: TRBV6-5; CDR3aa: CASLGVLGSNQPQHF; CDR3nt: TGTGCCAGCCTCGGGGTTTTAGGGAGCAATCAGCCCCAGCATTTT
d_gene: -; abundance: -; j_gene: TRBJ1-1; v_gene: TRBV29-1; CDR3aa: CSVRRGRGTEAFF; CDR3nt: TGCAGCGTTCGTAGGGGTCGGGGGACTGAAGCTTTCTTT
d_gene: TRBD1; abundance: -; j_gene: TRBJ1-4; v_gene: TRBV14; CDR3aa: CASSLGQGPSGKKLFF; CDR3nt: TGTGCCAGCAGCCTAGGACAGGGACCAAGTGGAAAAAAACTGTTTTTT
d_gene: -; abundance: -; j_gene: TRBJ1-6; v_gene: TRBV27; CDR3aa: CASSFAVRNNSPLHF; CDR3nt: TGTGCCAGCAGTTTTGCGGTTCGAAATAATTCACCCCTCCACTTT
d_gene: TRBD1; abundance: -; j_gene: TRBJ2-6; v_gene: TRBV19; CDR3aa: CASSIRTGSYSGANVLTF; CDR3nt: TGTGCCAGTAGTATCAGGACAGGGAGTTACTCTGGGGCCAACGTCCTGACTTTC
d_gene: -; abundance: -; j_gene: TRBJ2-7; v_gene: TRBV6-1; CDR3aa: CASSEWGVQYF; CDR3nt: TGTGCCAGCAGTGAATGGGGGGTCCAGTACTTC
d_gene: TRBD1; abundance: -; j_gene: TRBJ1-4; v_gene: TRBV5-6; CDR3aa: CASSYGQGPISATNEKLFF; CDR3nt: TGTGCCAGCAGCTATGGACAGGGACCTATATCTGCAACTAATGAAAAACTGTTTTTT
d_gene: -; abundance: -; j_gene: TRBJ2-1; v_gene: TRBV6-5; CDR3aa: CASSRGDIPYNEQFF; CDR3nt: TGTGCCAGCAGTAGAGGGGACATCCCCTACAATGAGCAGTTCTTC
d_gene: TRBD1; abundance: -; j_gene: TRBJ1-6; v_gene: TRBV10-2; CDR3aa: CASSGASGQGGSPLHF; CDR3nt: TGCGCCAGCAGTGGGGCGTCGGGACAGGGGGGATCACCCCTCCACTTT
d_gene: -; abundance: -; j_gene: TRBJ2-7; v_gene: TRBV27; CDR3aa: CASRLAGANSYEQYF; CDR3nt: TGTGCCAGCAGGCTGGCAGGGGCGAACTCCTACGAGCAGTACTTC
d_gene: -; abundance: once; j_gene: TRBJ2-6; v_gene: TRBV5-1; CDR3aa: CASSFSRDTLFSGANVLTF; CDR3nt: TGCGCCAGCAGCTTCAGCCGGGACACCCTCTTCTCTGGGGCCAACGTCCTGACTTTC
d_gene: TRBD1; abundance: -; j_gene: TRBJ1-1; v_gene: TRBV28; CDR3aa: CASSFGTAVLNTEAFF; CDR3nt: TGTGCCAGCAGTTTCGGGACAGCCGTCTTGAACACTGAAGCTTTCTTT
d_gene: -; abundance: once; j_gene: TRBJ1-1; v_gene: TRBV10-3; CDR3aa: CAIRVTGPSTEAFF; CDR3nt: TGTGCCATCAGGGTGACAGGCCCGAGCACTGAAGCTTTCTTT
d_gene: -; abundance: -; j_gene: TRBJ2-1; v_gene: TRBV5-6; CDR3aa: CASSWGLVNEQFF; CDR3nt: TGTGCCAGCAGCTGGGGGCTCGTCAATGAGCAGTTCTTC